These T cell receptor beta chains were read from a single sample in a study of blood T cell repertoires in COVID-19. Assay used: immunoSEQ multiplex PCR; TCRdb lists only in-frame clones, some missing. The profile shows about 200,000 clones, more than 80% of them singletons. The sequencing sample was made of peripheral blood. The origin of the receptors is a woman of 80 years or more with acute or convalescent COVID-19. Both conserved end residues are part of each CDR3. D genes are given only for firm matches. Rows may omit the clone size; those that give it use once, few, many or a size class.

D gene,clone size,J gene,V gene,CDR3 DNA,CDR3 protein
TRBD1,.,TRBJ2-3,TRBV5-1,TGCGCCAGCAGCTTGCAGGAACCGGGACAGGGGGTGACAGATACGCAGTATTTT,CASSLQEPGQGVTDTQYF
.,few,TRBJ2-3,TRBV29-1,TGCAGCGTTGGACTAGACACAGATACGCAGTATTTT,CSVGLDTDTQYF
TRBD1,once,TRBJ1-4,TRBV18,TGTGCCAGCTCCCTCGACAGGGAGAGTGAAAAACTGTTTTTT,CASSLDRESEKLFF
TRBD1,once,TRBJ2-5,TRBV19,TGTGCCAGTAGTTTCGGAAGGACAGGGGGCAGAGAGACCCAGTACTTC,CASSFGRTGGRETQYF
.,.,TRBJ1-5,TRBV28,TGTGCCAGCGGGGCTTCTTATAGCAATCAGCCCCAGCATTTT,CASGASYSNQPQHF
.,few,TRBJ2-5,TRBV7-9,TGTGCCAGCAGCTTAGCCCAGGGGTTGGAGACCCAGTACTTC,CASSLAQGLETQYF
TRBD1,.,TRBJ2-1,TRBV19,TGTGCCAGTACCACAGGGGGCTCCTACAATGAGCAGTTCTTC,CASTTGGSYNEQFF
TRBD1,.,TRBJ1-1,TRBV5-1,TGCGCCAGCAGCTGGGGACAGGGGGACACTGAAGCTTTCTTT,CASSWGQGDTEAFF
TRBD2,.,TRBJ2-5,TRBV6-5,TGTGCCAGCAGGCTACTAGCGGGAGGGAAAGAGACCCAGTACTTC,CASRLLAGGKETQYF
TRBD1,.,TRBJ1-2,TRBV18,TGTGCCAGCTCACCGGACAGGGAGGCCTATGGCTACACCTTC,CASSPDREAYGYTF
.,.,TRBJ2-7,TRBV12-3/TRBV12-4,TGTGCCAGCAGTCGGGGGTACGAGCAGTACTTC,CASSRGYEQYF
.,.,TRBJ2-7,TRBV5-1,TGCGCCAGCAGCTTGACTACCTACGAGCAGTACTTC,CASSLTTYEQYF
TRBD1,once,TRBJ1-4,TRBV5-5,TGTGCCAGCAGCCCGGGACAGGGGCCGAGAGAAGAAAAACTGTTTTTT,CASSPGQGPREEKLFF
.,few,TRBJ1-5,TRBV5-6,TGTGCCAGCAGCTTGGCCGCGGGGTTCAATCAGCCCCAGCATTTT,CASSLAAGFNQPQHF
TRBD2,.,TRBJ2-3,TRBV18,TGTGCCAGCTCACCACCGGTGACTAGCGGGGGTGCAGATACGCAGTATTTT,CASSPPVTSGGADTQYF
.,.,TRBJ2-1,TRBV4-1,TGCGCCAGCAGCCTGACTCAGAGCTCCTACAATGAGCAGTTCTTC,CASSLTQSSYNEQFF
TRBD1,.,TRBJ1-3,TRBV19,TGTGCCAGTAGTATAGTCCAAAGAAGGGACAGCTCTGGAAACACCATATATTTT,CASSIVQRRDSSGNTIYF
.,once,TRBJ1-3,TRBV19,TGTGCCAGTACCCAGGACAGATCTGGAAACACCATATATTTT,CASTQDRSGNTIYF
TRBD2,few,TRBJ2-7,TRBV10-1,TGCGCCAGCAGTGAGTCAATAGCGGGGGGGACCTACGAGCAGTACTTC,CASSESIAGGTYEQYF
.,.,TRBJ1-6,TRBV5-5,TGTGCCAGCAGCTTGGCTTTGCCAGGGGCCAATTCACCCCTCCACTTT,CASSLALPGANSPLHF
.,.,TRBJ1-1,TRBV10-1,TGCGCCAGCAGTGACCACATACAGGGCCTAGGCGCTTTCTTT,CASSDHIQGLGAFF
.,.,TRBJ1-1,TRBV19,TGTGCCAGTACCGGGTTGGCCGCCACTGAAGCTTTCTTT,CASTGLAATEAFF
TRBD1,.,TRBJ1-3,TRBV6-5,TGTGCCAGCAGTTCGGACAGGCAATCCTCTGGAAACACCATATATTTT,CASSSDRQSSGNTIYF
TRBD1,.,TRBJ2-7,TRBV5-1,TGCGCCAGCAGCTGGACAGGGGGCGCCTACGAGCAGTACTTC,CASSWTGGAYEQYF
.,.,TRBJ2-3,TRBV2,TGTGCCAGCAGTCGCAGTATCTCAGATACGCAGTATTTT,CASSRSISDTQYF
TRBD2,.,TRBJ2-2,TRBV11-3,TGTGCCAGCAGCTACAACGCGGGGGGATGGACCGGGGAGCTGTTTTTT,CASSYNAGGWTGELFF
.,.,TRBJ1-6,TRBV2,TGTGCCAGCAACCCGGAGGTGACCTATAATTCACCCCTCCACTTT,CASNPEVTYNSPLHF
.,.,TRBJ1-1,TRBV5-4,TGTGCCAGCAGCTCCCCGGGGGTGAACACTGAAGCTTTCTTT,CASSSPGVNTEAFF
TRBD1,.,TRBJ1-4,TRBV19,TGTGCCAGCAGACGGGACAGGGAAAACTCGGGAAATGAAAAACTGTTTTTT,CASRRDRENSGNEKLFF
TRBD1,.,TRBJ2-3,TRBV19,TGTGCCAGTAGTCGGGACAGTACTAGCACAGATACGCAGTATTTT,CASSRDSTSTDTQYF
TRBD1,.,TRBJ1-1,TRBV6-5,TGTGCCAGCAGTCCCTCCTCCGACAGGGTCGTTGAAGCTTTCTTT,CASSPSSDRVVEAFF